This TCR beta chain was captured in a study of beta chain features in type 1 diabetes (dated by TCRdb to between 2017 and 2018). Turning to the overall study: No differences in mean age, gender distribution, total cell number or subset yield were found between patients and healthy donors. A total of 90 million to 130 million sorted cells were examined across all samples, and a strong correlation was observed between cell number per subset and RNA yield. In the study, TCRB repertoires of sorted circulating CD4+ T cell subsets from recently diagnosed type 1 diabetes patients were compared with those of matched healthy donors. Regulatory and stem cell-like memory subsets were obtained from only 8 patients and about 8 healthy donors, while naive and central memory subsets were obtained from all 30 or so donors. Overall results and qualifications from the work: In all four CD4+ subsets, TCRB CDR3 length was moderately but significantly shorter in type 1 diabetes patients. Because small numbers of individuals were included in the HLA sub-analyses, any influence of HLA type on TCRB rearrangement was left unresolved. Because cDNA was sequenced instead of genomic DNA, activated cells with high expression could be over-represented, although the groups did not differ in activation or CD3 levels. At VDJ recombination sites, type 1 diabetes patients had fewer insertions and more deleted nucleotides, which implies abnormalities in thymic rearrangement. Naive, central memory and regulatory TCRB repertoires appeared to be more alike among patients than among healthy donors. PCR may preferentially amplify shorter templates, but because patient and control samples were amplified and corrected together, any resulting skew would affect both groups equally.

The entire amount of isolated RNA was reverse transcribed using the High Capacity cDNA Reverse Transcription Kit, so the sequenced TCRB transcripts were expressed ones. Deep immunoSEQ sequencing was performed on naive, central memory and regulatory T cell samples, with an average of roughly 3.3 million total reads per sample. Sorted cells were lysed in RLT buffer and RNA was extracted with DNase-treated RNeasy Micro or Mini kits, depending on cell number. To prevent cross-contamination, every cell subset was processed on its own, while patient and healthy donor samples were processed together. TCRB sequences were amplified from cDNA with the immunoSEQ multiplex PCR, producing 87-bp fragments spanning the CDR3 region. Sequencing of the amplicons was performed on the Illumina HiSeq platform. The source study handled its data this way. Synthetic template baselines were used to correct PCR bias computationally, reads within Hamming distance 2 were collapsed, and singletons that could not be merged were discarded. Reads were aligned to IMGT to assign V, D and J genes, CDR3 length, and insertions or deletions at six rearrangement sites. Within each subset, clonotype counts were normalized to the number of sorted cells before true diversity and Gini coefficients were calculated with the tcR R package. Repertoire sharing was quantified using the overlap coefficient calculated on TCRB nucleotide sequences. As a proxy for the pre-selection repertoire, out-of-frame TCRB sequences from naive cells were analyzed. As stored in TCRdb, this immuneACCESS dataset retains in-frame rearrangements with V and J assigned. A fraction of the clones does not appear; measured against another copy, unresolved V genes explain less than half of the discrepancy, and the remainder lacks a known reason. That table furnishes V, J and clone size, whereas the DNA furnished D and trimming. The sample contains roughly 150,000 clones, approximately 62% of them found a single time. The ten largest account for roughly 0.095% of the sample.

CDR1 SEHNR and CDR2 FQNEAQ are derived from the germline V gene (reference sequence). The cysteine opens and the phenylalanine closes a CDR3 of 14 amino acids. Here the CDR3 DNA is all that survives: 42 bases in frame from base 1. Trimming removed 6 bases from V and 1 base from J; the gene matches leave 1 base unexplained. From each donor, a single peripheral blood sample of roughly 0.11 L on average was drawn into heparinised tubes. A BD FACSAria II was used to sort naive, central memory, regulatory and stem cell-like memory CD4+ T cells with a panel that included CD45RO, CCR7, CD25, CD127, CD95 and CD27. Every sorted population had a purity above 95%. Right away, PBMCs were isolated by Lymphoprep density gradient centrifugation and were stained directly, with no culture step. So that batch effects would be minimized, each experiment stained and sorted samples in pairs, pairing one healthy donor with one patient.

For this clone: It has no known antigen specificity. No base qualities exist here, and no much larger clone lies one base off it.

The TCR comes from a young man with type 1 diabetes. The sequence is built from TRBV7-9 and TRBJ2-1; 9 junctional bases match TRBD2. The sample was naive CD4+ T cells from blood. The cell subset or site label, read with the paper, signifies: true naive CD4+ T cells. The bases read TGTGCCAGCAGGAGCGGGGGGTCCTACAATGAGCAGTTCTTC. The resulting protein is CASRSGGSYNEQFF.